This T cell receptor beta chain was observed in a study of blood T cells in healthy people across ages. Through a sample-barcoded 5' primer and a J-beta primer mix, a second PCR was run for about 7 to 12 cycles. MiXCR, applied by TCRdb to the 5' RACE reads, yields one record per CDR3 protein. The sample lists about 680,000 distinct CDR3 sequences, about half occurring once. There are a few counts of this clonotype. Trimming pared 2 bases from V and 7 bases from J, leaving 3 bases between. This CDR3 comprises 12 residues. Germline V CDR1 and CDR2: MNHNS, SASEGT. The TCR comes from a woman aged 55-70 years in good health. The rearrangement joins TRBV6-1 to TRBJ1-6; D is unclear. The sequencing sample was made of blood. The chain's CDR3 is CASSERNSPLHF. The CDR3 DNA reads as TGTGCCAGCAGTGAACGGAATTCACCCCTCCACTTT.